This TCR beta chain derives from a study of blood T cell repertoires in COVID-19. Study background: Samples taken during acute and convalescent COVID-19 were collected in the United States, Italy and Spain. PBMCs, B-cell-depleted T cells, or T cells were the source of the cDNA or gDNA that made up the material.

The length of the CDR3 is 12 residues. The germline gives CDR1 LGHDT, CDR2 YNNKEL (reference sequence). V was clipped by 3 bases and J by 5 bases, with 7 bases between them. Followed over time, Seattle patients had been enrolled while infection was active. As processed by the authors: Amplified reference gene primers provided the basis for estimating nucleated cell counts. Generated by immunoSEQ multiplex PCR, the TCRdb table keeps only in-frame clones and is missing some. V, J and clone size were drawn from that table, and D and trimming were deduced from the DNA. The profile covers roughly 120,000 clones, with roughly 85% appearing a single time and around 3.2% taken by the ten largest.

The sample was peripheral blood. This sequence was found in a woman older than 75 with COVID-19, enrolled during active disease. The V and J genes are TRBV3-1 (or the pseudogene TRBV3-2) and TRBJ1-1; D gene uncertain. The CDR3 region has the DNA TGTGCCAGCAGCCACACTTGGACTGAAGCTTTCTTT. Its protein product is CASSHTWTEAFF.